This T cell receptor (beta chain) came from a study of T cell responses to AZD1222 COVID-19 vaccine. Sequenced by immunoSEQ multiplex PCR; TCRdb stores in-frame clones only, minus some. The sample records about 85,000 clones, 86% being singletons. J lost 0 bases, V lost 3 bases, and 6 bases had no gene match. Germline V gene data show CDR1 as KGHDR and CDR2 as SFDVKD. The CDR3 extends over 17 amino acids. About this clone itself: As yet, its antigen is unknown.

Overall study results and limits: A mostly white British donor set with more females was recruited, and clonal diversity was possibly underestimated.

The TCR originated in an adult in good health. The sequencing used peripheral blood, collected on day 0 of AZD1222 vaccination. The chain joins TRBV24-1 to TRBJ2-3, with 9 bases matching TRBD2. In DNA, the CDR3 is TGTGCCACCAGTGATCCGACTAGCGGCCTTAGCACAGATACGCAGTATTTT. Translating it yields CATSDPTSGLSTDTQYF.